This note documents a single T cell receptor (beta chain) sequence. Likely unrecorded immune exposures existed in these nominally healthy donors. This sample is part of a study of cytomegalovirus exposure and HLA in healthy donors. The germline CDR1 and CDR2 sequences are LNHDA and SQIVND (reference sequence). The ends were cut back, 1 base at V and 7 bases at J, with 10 bases in the middle. The CDR3 consists of 14 residues. PCR was performed using 60 Vbeta and 13 Jbeta primers. TCRdb keeps only in-frame clones here, not all; method: immunoSEQ multiplex PCR. The table lists around 150,000 clones, 77% of them singletons.

The source is a woman in her forties or fifties in good health and CMV-seronegative. The V call is TRBV19, the J call TRBJ1-4; D uncertain. Sequenced input: PBMCs. The CDR3 sequence is CASSIVSGSEKLFF. The CDR3 nucleotides read TGTGCCAGTAGTATAGTGTCGGGGAGTGAAAAACTGTTTTTT.